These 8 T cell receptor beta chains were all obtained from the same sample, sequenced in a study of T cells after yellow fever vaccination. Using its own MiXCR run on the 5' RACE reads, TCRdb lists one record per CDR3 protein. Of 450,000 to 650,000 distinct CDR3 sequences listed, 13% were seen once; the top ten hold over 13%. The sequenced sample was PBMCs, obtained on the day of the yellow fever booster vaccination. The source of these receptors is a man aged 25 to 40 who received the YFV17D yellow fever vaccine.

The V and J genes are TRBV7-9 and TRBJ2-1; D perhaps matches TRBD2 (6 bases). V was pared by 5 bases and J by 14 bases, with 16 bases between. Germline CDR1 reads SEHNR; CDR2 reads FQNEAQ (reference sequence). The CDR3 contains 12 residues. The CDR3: CASSERDSSEFF. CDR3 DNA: TGTGCCAGCAGCGAGAGGGACTCTAGCGAGTTCTTC. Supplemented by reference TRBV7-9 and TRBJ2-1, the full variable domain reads DTGVSQNPRHKITKRGQNVTFRCDPISEHNRLYWYRQTLGQGPEFLTYFQNEAQLEKSRLLSDRFSAERPKGSFSTLEIQRTEQGDSAMYLCASSERDSSEFFGPGTRLTVL.

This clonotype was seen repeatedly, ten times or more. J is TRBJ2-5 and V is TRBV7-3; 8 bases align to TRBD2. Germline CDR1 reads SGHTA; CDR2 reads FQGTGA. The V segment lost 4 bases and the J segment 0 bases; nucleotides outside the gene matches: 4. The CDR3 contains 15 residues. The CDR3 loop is CASSSGGANQETQYF. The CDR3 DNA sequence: TGTGCCAGCAGCTCCGGGGGGGCCAACCAAGAGACCCAGTACTTC. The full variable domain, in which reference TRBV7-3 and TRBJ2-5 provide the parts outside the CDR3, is GAGVSQTPSNKVTEKGKYVELRCDPISGHTALYWYRQSLGQGPEFLIYFQGTGAADDSGLPNDRFFAVRPEGSVSTLKIQRTERGDSAVYLCASSSGGANQETQYFGPGTRLLVL.

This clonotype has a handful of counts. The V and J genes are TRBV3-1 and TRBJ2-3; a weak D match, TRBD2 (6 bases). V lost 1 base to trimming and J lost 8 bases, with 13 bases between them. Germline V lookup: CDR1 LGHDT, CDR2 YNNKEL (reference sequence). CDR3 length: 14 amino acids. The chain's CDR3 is CASSQGSGYGTQYF. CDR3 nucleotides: TGTGCCAGCAGCCAAGGTAGCGGCTATGGTACGCAGTATTTT.

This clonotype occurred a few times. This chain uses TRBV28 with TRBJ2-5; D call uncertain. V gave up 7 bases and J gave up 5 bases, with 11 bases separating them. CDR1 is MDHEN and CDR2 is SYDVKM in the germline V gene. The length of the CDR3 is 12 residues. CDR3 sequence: CASNDRAETQYF. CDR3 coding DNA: TGTGCCAGCAACGACCGAGCGGAGACCCAGTACTTC.

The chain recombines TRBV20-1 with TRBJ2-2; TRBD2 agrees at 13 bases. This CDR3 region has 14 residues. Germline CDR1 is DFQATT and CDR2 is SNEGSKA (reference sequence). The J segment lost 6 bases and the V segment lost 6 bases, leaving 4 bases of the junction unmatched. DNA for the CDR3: TGCAGTGCCAGGACTAGCGGGAGTTCCGGGGAGCTGTTTTTT. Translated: CSARTSGSSGELFF.

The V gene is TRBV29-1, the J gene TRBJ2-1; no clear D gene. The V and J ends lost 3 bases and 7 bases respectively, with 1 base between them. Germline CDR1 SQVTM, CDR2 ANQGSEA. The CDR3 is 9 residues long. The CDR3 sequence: CSVENEQFF. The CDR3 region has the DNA TGCAGCGTTGAGAATGAGCAGTTCTTC.

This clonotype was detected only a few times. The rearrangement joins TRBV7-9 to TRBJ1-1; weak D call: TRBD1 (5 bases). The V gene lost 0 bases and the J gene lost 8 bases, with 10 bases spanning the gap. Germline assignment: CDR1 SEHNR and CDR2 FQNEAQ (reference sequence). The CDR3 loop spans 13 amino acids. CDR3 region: CASSLAGVEEAFF. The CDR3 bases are TGTGCCAGCAGCTTAGCAGGGGTTGAGGAAGCTTTCTTT.

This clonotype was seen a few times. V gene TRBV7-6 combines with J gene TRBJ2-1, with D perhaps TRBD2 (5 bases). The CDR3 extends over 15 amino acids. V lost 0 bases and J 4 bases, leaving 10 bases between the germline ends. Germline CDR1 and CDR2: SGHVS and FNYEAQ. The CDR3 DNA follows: TGTGCCAGCAGCTTAGCCCGACCGGGATACAATGAGCAGTTCTTC. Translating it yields CASSLARPGYNEQFF.